This TCR beta chain was obtained from a study of shared clonotypes between healthy human individuals (dated by TCRdb to about 2020). Notes on the research overall: A couple of women and a few men aged 18 to 49 years were included in the cohort. For each donor, CD4 naive and CD4 memory were each run on three plates, CD8 naive on two plates, and CD8 memory on one plate. To estimate repertoire size and how much clonotypes are shared between individuals, the study performed deep sequencing of blood TCR repertoires from about five healthy adults. To increase sequencing depth and limit assay-specific biases, TCR repertoire library preparation and sequencing were carried out by different laboratories using diverse techniques. Per donor, leukapheresis produced somewhere between about 0.94 and 9.5 billion PBMCs.

Counted from cysteine to phenylalanine, this CDR3 has 16 amino acids. Left in the record is the CDR3 DNA by itself, 48 bases read in frame from the first base. The trim is 6 bases for V and 0 bases for J, with a gap of 16 bases between the germline ends. CDR1 and CDR2, per the germline V gene, are LGHNT and FRNRAP. Results and caveats for the whole study, not just this receptor: Because the study included only a small number of donors, the genetic and exposure-history diversity represented was limited. Sampling was restricted to blood, and TCR repertoires in tissues likely differ from the TCR repertoires found in blood. Estimated clonotype richness was generally larger for naive than for memory subsets. Across several donors, roughly 5% of naive CD4, 3% to 4% of naive CD8, roughly 2.2% of memory CD4, and over 0.35% of memory CD8 clonotypes were shared. Clonotypes shared by all four sorted-subset donors showed higher generation probabilities than non-shared clonotypes. Based on pairwise subsampling, the degree of clonotype sharing among donors was expected to be affected by sequencing depth. Rarefaction of sorted-subset datasets indicated incomplete sequencing despite the large sequencing depth.

TCR CDR3 regions were amplified from genomic DNA by multiplex PCR using the deep immunoSEQ assay. For each cell subset, the extracted genomic DNA was distributed evenly across all wells of several immunoSEQ 96-well plates, and each plate served as one replicate. For sorted subsets, around 200 ng genomic DNA, equal to about 30,000 T cell genomes, was loaded into each replicate PCR. The purified libraries were quantified using a Qubit 3.0 fluorometer, sized with a Bioanalyzer 2100, and then quantified again using the KAPA Library Quantification kit. Every immunoSEQ 96-well plate was sequenced on a separate single-read 150-cycle Illumina NextSeq 550 flow cell. As for how the authors treated the data: The immunoSEQ output contained only junctional sequences without quality scores, so filtering could not match that applied to full-length reads. Sequences were annotated with PyIR, a Python wrapper for IgBLAST v1.9, and V/J genes and CDR3 were assigned using IMGT germline references. Reads were filtered out if the reads had weak V/J assignments (E-value above 1e-6), no CDR3, stop codons, out-of-frame junctions, or ambiguous translated residues. V3J clonotypes were defined as sequences sharing an identical inferred V gene, J gene, and CDR3 amino acid sequence. Percentage overlap between repertoires was computed as shared unique clonotypes divided by the size of the smaller repertoire. Repertoire richness was assessed with RTK rarefaction, the Chao1 estimator, and Recon v2.1 estimates of unobserved clonotypes. For all TCRbeta clonotypes obtained by the gDNA method from a handful of donors, generation probabilities were computed with OLGA. Imported from immuneACCESS, the table was reduced by TCRdb to in-frame sequences with V and J called. These copies leave out some clones; in studies compared against another copy, an unresolved V gene accounts for under half, and the cause of the remainder is not known. The V and J calls and clone size are taken from that table; D and trimming were inferred from the DNA. Here the sample has a few million clones; around nine tenths occur a single time. The ten largest clones represent over 0.12% of the sample.

As concerns this clone: The clone's antigen remains unknown. The record has no base qualities; no much larger clone is one base away.

Healthy HIV-negative adults with no recently reported acute infections or vaccinations were included as donors. All donors were Caucasian adults living in Nashville, Tennessee, USA. Magnetic negative selection was used to enrich CD4+ T cells, after which naive cells were positively selected on CD45RA and the negative fraction became the memory subset. Blood was obtained by leukapheresis, after which PBMCs were separated by Ficoll-Histopaque density gradient centrifugation and cryopreserved in liquid nitrogen vapor phase. Analytical flow cytometry was used to check the purity and quantity of each magnetically sorted T cell population. Genomic DNA was isolated from each sorted fraction and quantified by UV absorbance on a Nanodrop 2000c.

The sequencing sample was made of naive CD4+ T cells sorted from blood. The cell subset or site label corresponds to: CD45RA+ positively selected. The chain was built from TRBV12-5 and TRBJ2-3, and TRBD2 may be the D gene, going by 6 matching bases. This clonotype was sampled from a man aged 18 to 30 in good health. At the DNA level, the sequence is TGTGCTAGTGGCCCCCCCGGAGGGAGGAGCACAGATACGCAGTATTTT. Its translation is CASGPPGGRSTDTQYF. Where the CDR3 stops, the reference TRBV12-5 and TRBJ2-3 genes take over; the full variable domain is DARVTQTPRHKVTEMGQEVTMRCQPILGHNTVFWYRQTMMQGLELLAYFRNRAPLDDSGMPKDRFSAEMPDATLATLKIQPSEPRDSAVYFCASGPPGGRSTDTQYFGPGTRLTVL.